This T cell receptor (beta chain) was profiled in a study of CD8 T cells in Susac syndrome. This CDR3 spans 15 amino acids. After removal of 6 bases from V and 6 bases from J, the junction contained 9 bases not matched to a gene. Germline V gene sequence: CDR1 DFQATT, CDR2 SNEGSKA (reference sequence). Random hexamers were used to reverse transcribe an amount of roughly 0.45 to 1 ug RNA. TCRdb ran MiXCR on the immunoSEQ multiplex PCR reads and lists one entry per CDR3 protein. The sample shows 150,000 to 200,000 distinct CDR3 sequences, approximately 93% of them seen only once. The chain combines TRBV20-1 with TRBJ2-1, with 12 bases identical to TRBD2. The clonotype originates from a human donor with multiple sclerosis. Sample: CD4+ T cells from PBMCs. Here the CDR3 reads CSATGLAGTLNEQFF. The CDR3 coding sequence is TGCAGTGCCACTGGACTAGCGGGAACCCTCAATGAGCAGTTCTTC.